This section outlines one T cell receptor beta chain sequence together with its context. As yet, its antigen is unknown. The data derive from a study of shared clonotypes between healthy human individuals. Each subset's genomic DNA was split evenly across several immunoSEQ plates. The table came from immunoSEQ multiplex PCR; TCRdb's copy has only in-frame clones and leaves some out. The top ten clones hold 0.1% to 0.15% of a sample with a few million clones, almost 96% of them seen once. General study results and limits: The sampled material consisted only of blood, and tissue repertoires are likely to differ.

This clonotype was obtained from a man aged 18 to 30 in good health. Sequenced input: naive CD4+ T cells sorted from blood. Subset noted: CD45RA+ positively selected.

The DNA for the CDR3 is TGTGCCAGCAGCCCAGCCGTTGTCTATGGCTACACCTTC. It translates to CASSPAVVYGYTF. The gene calls are TRBV28 and TRBJ1-2; D is ambiguous. The CDR3 sequence is 13 residues long. Germline CDR1 is MDHEN and CDR2 is SYDVKM. Between the trimmed V and J ends, which lost 6 bases and 4 bases, there was a span of 12 bases.